This T cell receptor beta chain appears in the sequencing data of a study of early T cells in non-severe SARS-CoV-2 infection. Study details: Chains were not paired, and sequencing was done on bulk RNA from unsorted whole blood.

General observations from the study: In VDJdb matching, anti-spike CD8 responses were favored while private and CD4 specificities went missing.

Attached unique molecular identifiers marked individual cDNA molecules. TCRdb re-called the 5' RACE reads with MiXCR, one entry per CDR3 protein. The sample holds about 33,000 distinct CDR3 sequences, over 4.5% seen once. The length of the CDR3 is 12 residues. Germline assignment: CDR1 MNHEY and CDR2 SVGEGT. V was pared by 6 bases and J by 11 bases, with 14 bases between. This clonotype came up many times. As yet, its antigen is unknown. The chain employs TRBV6-2 or TRBV6-3 and TRBJ1-3; no clear D gene. The receptor was derived from an adult who was a healthcare worker with PCR-confirmed SARS-CoV-2 infection or an uninfected control (not recorded which). The specimen sequenced was whole blood. CDR3 in DNA: TGTGCCAGCAGCCTGACCCCAGCGGCCATATATTTT. It is translated as CASSLTPAAIYF.